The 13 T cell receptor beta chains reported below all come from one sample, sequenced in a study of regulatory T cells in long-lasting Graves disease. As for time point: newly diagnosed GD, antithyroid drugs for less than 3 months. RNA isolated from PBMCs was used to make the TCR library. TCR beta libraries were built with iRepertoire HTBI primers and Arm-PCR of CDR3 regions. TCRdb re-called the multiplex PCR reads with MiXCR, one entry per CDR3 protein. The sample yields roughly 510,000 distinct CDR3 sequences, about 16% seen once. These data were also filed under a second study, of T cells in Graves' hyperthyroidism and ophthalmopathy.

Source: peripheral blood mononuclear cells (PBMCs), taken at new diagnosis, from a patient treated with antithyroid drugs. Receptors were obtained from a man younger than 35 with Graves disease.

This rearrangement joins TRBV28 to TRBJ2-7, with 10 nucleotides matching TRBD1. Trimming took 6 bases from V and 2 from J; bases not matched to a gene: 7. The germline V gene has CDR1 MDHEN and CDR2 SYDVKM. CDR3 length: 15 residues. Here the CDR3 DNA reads TGTGCCAGCAGCACGGACAGGGGGACCCCCTACGAGCAGTACTTC. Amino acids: CASSTDRGTPYEQYF.

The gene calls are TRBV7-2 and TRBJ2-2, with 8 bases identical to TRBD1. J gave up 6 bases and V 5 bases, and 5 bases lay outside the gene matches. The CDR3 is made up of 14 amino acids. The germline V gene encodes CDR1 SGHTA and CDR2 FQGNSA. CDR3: CASSLGQAAGELFF. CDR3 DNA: TGTGCCAGCAGCCTGGGACAGGCCGCCGGGGAGCTGTTTTTT.

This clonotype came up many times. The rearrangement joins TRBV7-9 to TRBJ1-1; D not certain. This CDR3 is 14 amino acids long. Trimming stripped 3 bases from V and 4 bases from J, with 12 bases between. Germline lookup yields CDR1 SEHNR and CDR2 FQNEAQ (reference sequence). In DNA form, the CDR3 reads TGTGCCAGCAGCTTTGCACCCCCAAGCACTGAAGCTTTCTTT. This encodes CASSFAPPSTEAFF.

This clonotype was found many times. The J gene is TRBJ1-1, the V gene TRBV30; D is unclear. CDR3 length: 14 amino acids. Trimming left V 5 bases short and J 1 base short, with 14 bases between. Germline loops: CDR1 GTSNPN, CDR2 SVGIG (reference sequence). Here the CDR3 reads CAWHDLTRNTEAFF. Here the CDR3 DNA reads TGTGCCTGGCATGATCTAACAAGGAACACTGAAGCTTTCTTT.

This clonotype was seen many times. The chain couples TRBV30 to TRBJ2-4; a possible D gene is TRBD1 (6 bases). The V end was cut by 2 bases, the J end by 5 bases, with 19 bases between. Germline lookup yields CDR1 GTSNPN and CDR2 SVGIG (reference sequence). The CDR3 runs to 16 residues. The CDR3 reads CAWSRGGYRAENIQYF. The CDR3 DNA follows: TGTGCCTGGAGTCGCGGTGGGTACAGGGCAGAAAACATTCAGTACTTC.

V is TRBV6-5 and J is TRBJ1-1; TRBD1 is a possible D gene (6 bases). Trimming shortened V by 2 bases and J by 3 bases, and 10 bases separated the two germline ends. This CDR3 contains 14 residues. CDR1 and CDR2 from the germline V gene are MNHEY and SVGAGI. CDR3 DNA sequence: TGTGCCAGCAGTTACGGGGGCATATACACTGAAGCTTTCTTT. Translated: CASSYGGIYTEAFF.

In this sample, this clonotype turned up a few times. The CDR3 sequence: CASGSLGLAGSEQFF. The CDR3 coding sequence is TGTGCCAGCGGATCTTTGGGACTAGCGGGTAGTGAGCAGTTCTTC. The chain carries TRBV2 and TRBJ2-1; TRBD2 matches at 12 bases. Germline lookup yields CDR1 SNHLY and CDR2 FYNNEI. The CDR3 covers 15 residues. V trimming: 8 bases; J trimming: 9 bases; junction bases outside the gene matches: 11.

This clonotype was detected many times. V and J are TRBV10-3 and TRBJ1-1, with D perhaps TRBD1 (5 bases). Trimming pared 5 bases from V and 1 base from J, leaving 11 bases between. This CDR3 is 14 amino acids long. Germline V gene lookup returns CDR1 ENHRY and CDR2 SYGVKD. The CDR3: CAISPRDANTEAFF. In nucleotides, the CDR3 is TGTGCCATCAGTCCCCGGGACGCGAACACTGAAGCTTTCTTT.

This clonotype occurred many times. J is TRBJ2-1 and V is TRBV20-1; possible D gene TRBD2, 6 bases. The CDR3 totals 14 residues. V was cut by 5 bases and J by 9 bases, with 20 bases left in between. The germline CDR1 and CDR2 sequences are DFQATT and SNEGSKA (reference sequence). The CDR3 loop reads CSALRDSLRGEQFF. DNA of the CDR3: TGCAGTGCTCTCCGGGACTCGCTTAGGGGTGAGCAGTTCTTC.

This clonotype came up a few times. CDR3 in amino acids: CASSPGTGGVEAQYF. CDR3 nucleotide sequence: TGTGCCAGCAGCCCCGGGACAGGGGGCGTTGAGGCCCAGTACTTC. The chain carries TRBV3-1 and TRBJ2-5; 12 nucleotides agree with TRBD1. Germline loops: CDR1 LGHDT, CDR2 YNNKEL (reference sequence). The CDR3 runs to 15 residues. Germline trimming cut 4 bases from V and 9 bases from J; bases unmatched to any gene: 9.

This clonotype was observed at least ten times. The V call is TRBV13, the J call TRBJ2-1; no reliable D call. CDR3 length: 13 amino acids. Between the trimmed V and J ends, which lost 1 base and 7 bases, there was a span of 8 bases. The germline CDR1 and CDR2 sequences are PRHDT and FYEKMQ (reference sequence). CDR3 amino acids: CASSLAPRNEQFF. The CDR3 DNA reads TGTGCCAGCAGCTTAGCGCCTCGGAATGAGCAGTTCTTC.

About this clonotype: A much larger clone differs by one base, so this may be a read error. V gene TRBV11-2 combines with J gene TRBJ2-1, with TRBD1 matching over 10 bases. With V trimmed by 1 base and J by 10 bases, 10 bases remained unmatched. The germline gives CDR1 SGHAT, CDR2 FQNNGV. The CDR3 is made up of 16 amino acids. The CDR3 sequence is CASSLVRGQGRYEQFF. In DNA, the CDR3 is TGTGCCAGCAGCTTAGTTAGGGGACAGGGGAGGTACGAGCAGTTCTTC.

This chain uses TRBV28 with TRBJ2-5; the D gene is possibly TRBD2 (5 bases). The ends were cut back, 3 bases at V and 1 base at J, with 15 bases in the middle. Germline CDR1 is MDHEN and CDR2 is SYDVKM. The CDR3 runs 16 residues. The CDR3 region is CASSFIGQEAQETQYF. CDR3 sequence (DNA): TGTGCCAGCAGTTTTATAGGTCAGGAGGCCCAAGAGACCCAGTACTTC.